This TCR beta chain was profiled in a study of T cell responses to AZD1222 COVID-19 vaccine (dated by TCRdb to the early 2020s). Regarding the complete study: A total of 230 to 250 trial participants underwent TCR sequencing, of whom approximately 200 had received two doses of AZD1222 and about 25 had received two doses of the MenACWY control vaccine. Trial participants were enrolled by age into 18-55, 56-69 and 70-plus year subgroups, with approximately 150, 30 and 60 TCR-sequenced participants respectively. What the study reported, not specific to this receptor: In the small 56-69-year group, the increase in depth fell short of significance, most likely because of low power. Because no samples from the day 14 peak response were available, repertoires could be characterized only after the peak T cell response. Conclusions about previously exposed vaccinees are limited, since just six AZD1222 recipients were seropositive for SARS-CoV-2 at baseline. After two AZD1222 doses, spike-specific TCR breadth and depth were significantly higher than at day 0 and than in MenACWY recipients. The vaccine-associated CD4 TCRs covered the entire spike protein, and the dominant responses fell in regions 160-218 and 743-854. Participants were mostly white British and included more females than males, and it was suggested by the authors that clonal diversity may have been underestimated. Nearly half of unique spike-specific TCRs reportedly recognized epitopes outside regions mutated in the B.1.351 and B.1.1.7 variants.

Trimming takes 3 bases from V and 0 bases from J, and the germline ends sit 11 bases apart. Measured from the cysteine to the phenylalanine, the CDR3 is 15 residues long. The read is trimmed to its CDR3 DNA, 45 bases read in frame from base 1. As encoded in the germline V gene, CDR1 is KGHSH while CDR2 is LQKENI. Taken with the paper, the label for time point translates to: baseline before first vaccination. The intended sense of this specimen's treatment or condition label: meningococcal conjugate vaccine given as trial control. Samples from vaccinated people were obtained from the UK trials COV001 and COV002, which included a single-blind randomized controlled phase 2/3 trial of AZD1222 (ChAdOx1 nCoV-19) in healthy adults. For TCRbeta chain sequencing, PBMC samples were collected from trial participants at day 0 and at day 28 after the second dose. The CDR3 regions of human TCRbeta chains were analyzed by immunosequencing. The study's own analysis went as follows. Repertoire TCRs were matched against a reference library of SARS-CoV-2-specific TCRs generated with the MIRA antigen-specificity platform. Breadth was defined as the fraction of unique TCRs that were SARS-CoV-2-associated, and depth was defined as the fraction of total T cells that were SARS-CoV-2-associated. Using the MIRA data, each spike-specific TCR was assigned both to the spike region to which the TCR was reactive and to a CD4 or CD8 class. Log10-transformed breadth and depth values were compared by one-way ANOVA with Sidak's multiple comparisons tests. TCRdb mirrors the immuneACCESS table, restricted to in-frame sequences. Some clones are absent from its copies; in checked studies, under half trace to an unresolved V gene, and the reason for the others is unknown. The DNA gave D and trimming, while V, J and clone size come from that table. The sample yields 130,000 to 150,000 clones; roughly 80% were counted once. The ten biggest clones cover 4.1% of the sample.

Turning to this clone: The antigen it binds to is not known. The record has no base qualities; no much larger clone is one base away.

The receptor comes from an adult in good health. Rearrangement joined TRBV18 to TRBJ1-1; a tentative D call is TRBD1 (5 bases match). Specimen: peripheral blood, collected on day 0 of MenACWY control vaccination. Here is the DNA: TGTGCCAGCTCACCCCCCGGGGGATTGAACACTGAAGCTTTCTTT. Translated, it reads CASSPPGGLNTEAFF.